These T cell receptor beta chains were read from a single sample in a study of T cell responses to AZD1222 COVID-19 vaccine. The table came from immunoSEQ multiplex PCR; TCRdb's copy has only in-frame clones and leaves some out. In the table there are about 130,000 clones, around nine tenths of which are singletons. Sequenced here: peripheral blood, sampled on day 0 of AZD1222 vaccination. Receptors originate from an adult in good health. Each CDR3 is given with its conserved first and last residue. The D gene is left open where the match is weak. Rows give clone size only sometimes, using once, few, many, or a class for an expanded clone.

j_call clone_size v_call d_call cdr3_nt cdr3_aa
TRBJ1-3 NA TRBV29-1 NA TGCAGCGTTGGGGTCTGGGGGGCTGGAAACACCATATATTTT CSVGVWGAGNTIYF
TRBJ1-1 NA TRBV5-8 NA TGTGCCAGCAAAAGGGGATTGACTGAAGCTTTCTTT CASKRGLTEAFF
TRBJ2-7 NA TRBV7-9 TRBD1 TGTGCCAGCAGCTTGGGTGGGTCGAACAGGGGCCACGAGCAGTACTTC CASSLGGSNRGHEQYF
TRBJ2-5 NA TRBV9 TRBD2 TGTGCCAGCAGCGTAGGATTCGGGGGGTCCCAAGAGACCCAGTACTTC CASSVGFGGSQETQYF
TRBJ1-4 NA TRBV9 NA TGTGCCAGCAGCGTTGTCCGTGTCACTGAAAAACTGTTTTTT CASSVVRVTEKLFF
TRBJ2-1 NA TRBV3-1/TRBV3-2 NA TGTGCCAGCAGCCAAAGGGCGGGGAATGAGCAGTTCTTC CASSQRAGNEQFF
TRBJ2-6 once TRBV19 NA TGTGCCAGTGACAGTCCTTACTCTGGGGCCAACGTCCTGACTTTC CASDSPYSGANVLTF
TRBJ1-5 NA TRBV19 NA TGTGCCAGTAGTACGGTAGGGGATCAGCCCCAGCATTTT CASSTVGDQPQHF
TRBJ2-7 NA TRBV27 NA TGTGCCAGCAGCCTAAACGGGGACCGAGCCTACGAGCAGTACTTC CASSLNGDRAYEQYF
TRBJ1-2 NA TRBV10-3 NA TGTGCCTCGATCGCGGATACAGGGAGTGATGGCTACACCTTC CASIADTGSDGYTF
TRBJ1-4 NA TRBV6-6 TRBD1 TGTGCCAGCATCCTAAGGGCAGGGGGTTATGAAAAACTGTTTTTT CASILRAGGYEKLFF
TRBJ2-7 NA TRBV5-1 NA TGCGCCAGCAGCTTGGCCTCGGGGTCTTACCTTATGGACGAGCAGTACTTC CASSLASGSYLMDEQYF
TRBJ2-2 NA TRBV7-9 TRBD2 TGTGCCAGCAGCTTAGCGCTAGCGGGCACCGGGGAGCTGTTTTTT CASSLALAGTGELFF
TRBJ2-1 NA TRBV9 TRBD2 TGTGCCAGCAGCGTAACTAGCGGTCGCTCCTACAATGAGCAGTTCTTC CASSVTSGRSYNEQFF
TRBJ1-1 NA TRBV19 NA TGTGCCAGTAGTACGTCCGGGGGGTTGAACACTGAAGCTTTCTTT CASSTSGGLNTEAFF
TRBJ2-3 few TRBV28 TRBD2 TGTGCCAGCAGTAGAACCGGGACTAGTATTTACGGCACAGATACGCAGTATTTT CASSRTGTSIYGTDTQYF
TRBJ2-2 NA TRBV3-1/TRBV3-2 NA TGTGCCAGCAGCGAACGAATCGGGGAGCTGTTTTTT CASSERIGELFF
TRBJ2-3 once TRBV14 TRBD2 TGTGCCAGCAGCCCCGGGGTAGCGGGGTACACAGATACGCAGTATTTT CASSPGVAGYTDTQYF
TRBJ1-2 NA TRBV28 NA TGTGCCAGCGACAGCAACTATGGCTACACCTTC CASDSNYGYTF
TRBJ2-3 NA TRBV7-2 NA TGTGCCAGCAGCCCATTCGCCCTTAGCACAGATACGCAGTATTTT CASSPFALSTDTQYF